This T cell receptor beta chain derives from a study of blood T cells in healthy people across ages. CDR3 length: 15 residues. V shed 0 bases and J shed 7 bases, with 14 bases lying between them. The germline gives CDR1 SGDLS, CDR2 YYNGEE. A sample-barcoded 5' primer and a J-beta primer mix were used in a second PCR of roughly 7 to 11 cycles. TCRdb re-analysed the 5' RACE reads in MiXCR, keeping a single row per CDR3 protein. The sample carries around 990,000 distinct CDR3 sequences, 35% to 40% recorded once. Donors each provided about 10 milliliters of peripheral blood. This TCR derives from a man between 18 and 35 years old in good health. The sequencing sample was made of blood. This chain uses TRBV9 with TRBJ2-1; a weak D match, TRBD1 (6 bases). In DNA, the CDR3 is TGTGCCAGCAGCGTAGAGGCAGGGGTTTGGAATGAGCAGTTCTTC. It encodes CASSVEAGVWNEQFF.